A single sample is the source of the 21 T cell receptor beta chains below, sequenced in a study of T cell repertoires in cytomegalovirus infection (dated by TCRdb to 2018 to 2020). TCRdb lists the instrument as Illumina HiSeq 1500. The public sequencing data were trimmed at Q25 with fastp and processed into clonotypes with MiXCR by TCRdb, which kept only in-frame beta chains. Entries are consolidated by CDR3 protein sequence, retaining the most common genes and DNA. Across this sample there are 500,000 or so distinct CDR3 sequences, with approximately 15% seen only once. Roughly a quarter of the sample is held by the ten biggest clonotypes. The sample comprised CD8+ T cells from PBMCs. The receptors were sampled from a human donor in good health (CMV status not recorded). Some clones in this sample may be carry-over from other donors' samples.

This clonotype was detected ten times or more. The rearrangement joins TRBV7-9 to TRBJ1-1, with 10 bases aligning to TRBD1. Trimming took 5 bases from V and 3 from J; bases not matched to a gene: 12. The CDR3 consists of 17 residues. The germline CDR1 and CDR2 sequences are SEHNR and FQNEAQ (reference sequence). CDR3 amino acids: CASSRPTGGREDTEAFF. The CDR3 DNA is TGTGCCAGCAGCAGACCGACAGGGGGCCGTGAGGACACTGAAGCTTTCTTT.

This rearrangement joins TRBV28 to TRBJ1-6; D remains ambiguous. Germline values: CDR1 MDHEN, CDR2 SYDVKM. The V and J ends lost 6 bases and 15 bases respectively, with 15 bases between them. The CDR3 has 12 amino acids. DNA for the CDR3: TGTGCCAGCAGACCTCGGGCCCCAATCCTCCACTTT. Protein product: CASRPRAPILHF.

The rearrangement uses TRBV7-9 and TRBJ1-2, with D perhaps matching TRBD1 (6 bases). Looked up from germline, CDR1 is SEHNR and CDR2 is FQNEAQ (reference sequence). Deletions cut 8 bases from V and 0 bases from J, with 10 bases between. The CDR3 is made up of 13 amino acids. The CDR3 is CASVQGSNYGYTF. The DNA for the CDR3 is TGTGCCAGCGTACAGGGATCTAACTATGGCTACACCTTC.

This clonotype was observed many times. The chain couples TRBV5-1 to TRBJ2-1; TRBD1 is a possible D gene (6 bases). The CDR3 has 16 residues. V shed 4 bases and J shed 2 bases, with 16 bases lying between them. Germline loops: CDR1 SGHRS, CDR2 YFSETQ. The CDR3 DNA reads as TGCGCCAGCAGCCCTCGGAGCAGGGGCCCCTACAATGAGCAGTTCTTC. Its protein is CASSPRSRGPYNEQFF. The full variable domain, in which reference TRBV5-1 and TRBJ2-1 provide the parts outside the CDR3, is KAGVTQTPRYLIKTRGQQVTLSCSPISGHRSVSWYQQTPGQGLQFLFEYFSETQRNKGNFPGRFSGRQFSNSRSEMNVSTLELGDSALYLCASSPRSRGPYNEQFFGPGTRLTVL.

This clonotype appeared once. It may be a read error: a sequence one base away is much more abundant. The V gene is TRBV19, the J gene TRBJ1-2; D call uncertain. With 0 bases removed from V and 10 bases from J, the gap between germline ends came to 18 bases. The germline V gene encodes CDR1 LNHDA and CDR2 SQIVND (reference sequence). This CDR3 spans 15 amino acids. This chain's CDR3 is CASSIDVGYPVVYTF. CDR3 DNA: TGTGCCAGTAGTATAGATGTCGGGTACCCAGTTGTCTACACCTTC.

A few counts support this clonotype. The chain joins TRBV5-6 to TRBJ2-5; 10 nucleotides line up with TRBD1. The length of the CDR3 is 15 residues. V lost 4 bases to trimming and J lost 5 bases; unmatched junction nucleotides: 8. Germline values: CDR1 SGHDT, CDR2 YYEEEE. CDR3 nucleotide sequence: TGTGCCAGCAGCGCCCGGGACAGGGGCTTGGAGACCCAGTACTTC. It translates to CASSARDRGLETQYF.

The rearrangement uses TRBV11-2 and TRBJ2-1; 9 bases agree with TRBD1. Trimming removed 2 bases from V and 4 bases from J; junction bases left unmatched: 6. This CDR3 contains 16 residues. Germline CDR1 is SGHAT and CDR2 is FQNNGV. The CDR3 is CASSLIDRGVYNEQFF. The CDR3, as DNA: TGTGCCAGCAGCTTAATCGACAGGGGGGTTTACAATGAGCAGTTCTTC.

This clonotype was counted at least ten times. The rearrangement joins TRBV7-9 to TRBJ1-1, with no clear D. This CDR3 contains 13 residues. In germline, CDR1 is SEHNR, CDR2 FQNEAQ (reference sequence). Deletions cut 2 bases from V and 1 base from J, with 5 bases between. CDR3 coding DNA: TGTGCCAGCAGCTTATACTGGAACACTGAAGCTTTCTTT. This gives the protein CASSLYWNTEAFF.

CDR3 sequence: CAREAFPGPYNEQFF. The CDR3 DNA reads TGTGCCAGAGAGGCTTTCCCGGGACCTTACAATGAGCAGTTCTTC. The chain joins TRBV7-9 to TRBJ2-1; D possibly matches TRBD1 or TRBD2 (5 bases each). The CDR3 runs to 15 residues. V was pared by 9 bases and J by 4 bases, with 19 bases between. Per germline, CDR1 SEHNR and CDR2 FQNEAQ (reference sequence).

This chain connects TRBV5-1 to TRBJ1-4; possible D gene TRBD1, 6 bases. Germline V gives CDR1 SGHRS, CDR2 YFSETQ. Between the trimmed V and J ends, which lost 1 base and 8 bases, there was a span of 12 bases. The CDR3 runs 14 residues. The DNA of the CDR3 is TGCGCCAGCAGCTTGTGGGCAGGGGAGGAAAAACTGTTTTTT. Protein product: CASSLWAGEEKLFF.

This clonotype was seen many times. The J gene is TRBJ1-1, the V gene TRBV7-8, with D perhaps matching TRBD1 (6 bases). In germline, CDR1 is SGHVS, CDR2 FQNEAQ. Trimming pared 5 bases from V and 6 bases from J, leaving 13 bases between. The length of the CDR3 is 13 residues. This chain's CDR3 is CASSNYRVPEAFF. For the CDR3, the DNA is TGTGCCAGCAGCAACTACAGGGTCCCTGAAGCTTTCTTT.

The sample holds many counts of this clonotype. The chain joins TRBV6-1 to TRBJ2-4; 7 positions agree with TRBD2. This CDR3 has 18 residues. V was clipped by 0 bases and J by 0 bases; unmatched bases: 8. The germline gives CDR1 MNHNS, CDR2 SASEGT. CDR3 bases: TGTGCCAGCAGTGAAGCGCAAGAACTAGCGTTAGCCAAAAACATTCAGTACTTC. Translating gives CASSEAQELALAKNIQYF.

About this clonotype itself: This may come from a read error, since a much larger clone is one base off. The chain links TRBV10-3 to TRBJ1-1; D possibly corresponds to TRBD1 (6 bases). This CDR3 region has 13 residues. Per germline, CDR1 ENHRY and CDR2 SYGVKD. The V end was cut by 2 bases, the J end by 10 bases, with 14 bases between. The CDR3 coding sequence is TGTGCCATCAGTGAGAGGTGGGGGCGAGTAGCTTTCTTT. Translation gives CAISERWGRVAFF.

J is TRBJ1-1 and V is TRBV18; D unclear. Germline V gives CDR1 KGHSH, CDR2 LQKENI. Trimming removed 6 bases at V and 7 bases at J, with 9 bases between. CDR3 length: 11 amino acids. CDR3: CASSPLVEAFF. In DNA form, the CDR3 reads TGTGCCAGCTCTCCGTTAGTTGAAGCTTTCTTT.

This clonotype appeared a single time. CDR3: CASSGGHGFEQYF. The CDR3 nucleotides are TGTGCCAGCAGCGGGGGACACGGGTTCGAGCAGTACTTC. The chain employs TRBV9 and TRBJ2-7; weak D call: TRBD1 (6 bases). CDR1 and CDR2 (germline): SGDLS, YYNGEE. The CDR3 runs 13 residues. V dropped 3 bases and J dropped 6 bases, with 13 bases sitting between them.

The chain carries TRBV4-1 and TRBJ1-3; D uncertain. Germline CDR1 is MGHRA and CDR2 is YSYEKL. The CDR3 contains 17 residues. V was clipped by 2 bases and J by 0 bases, with 14 bases between them. CDR3 residues: CASSQRALARSGNTIYF. The DNA for the CDR3 is TGCGCCAGCAGCCAACGGGCTTTGGCCCGCTCTGGAAACACCATATATTTT.

This clonotype was seen at least ten times. The chain is built from TRBV7-8 and TRBJ1-1; a weak D match, TRBD1 (6 bases). V shed 4 bases and J shed 1 base, with 10 bases lying between them. CDR1 SGHVS and CDR2 FQNEAQ come from the germline V gene. This CDR3 has 14 amino acids. CDR3 nucleotides: TGTGCCAGCAGCTGGTACAGGGCGAACACTGAAGCTTTCTTT. As protein: CASSWYRANTEAFF.

This clonotype was found many times. The rearrangement uses TRBV10-3 and TRBJ2-3; D ambiguous. Trimming removed 6 bases from V and 4 bases from J, with 11 bases in between. This CDR3 spans 13 amino acids. Germline CDR1 and CDR2: ENHRY and SYGVKD. CDR3 DNA sequence: TGTGCCATCAGCGAGCGAGTAGCAGATACGCAGTATTTT. Translating gives CAISERVADTQYF.

This clonotype has ten or more counts. V usage is TRBV7-9 and J usage is TRBJ2-2, with D possibly being TRBD2 (6 bases). With 7 bases removed from V and 6 bases from J, the gap between germline ends came to 15 bases. CDR3 length equals 14 residues. Germline V gene lookup returns CDR1 SEHNR and CDR2 FQNEAQ (reference sequence). The CDR3: CASIQGGFSGELFF. The CDR3, as DNA: TGTGCCAGCATACAAGGAGGGTTCTCCGGGGAGCTGTTTTTT.

The table lists this clonotype with many counts. CDR3 in DNA: TGCAGTGCTAGCGGCGAGAGCTCCTACAATGAGCAGTTCTTC. Residues: CSASGESSYNEQFF. The gene calls are TRBV20-1 and TRBJ2-1; D is uncertain. Trimming took 3 bases from V and 0 from J, leaving 9 bases between them. The CDR3 runs to 14 residues. CDR1 and CDR2 (germline): DFQATT, SNEGSKA (reference sequence).

At least ten counts were recorded for this clonotype. The genes are TRBV6-1 and TRBJ1-2; no definite D call. Deletions cut 1 base from V and 5 bases from J, with 5 bases between. Germline lookup yields CDR1 MNHNS and CDR2 SASEGT. This CDR3 has 12 residues. The CDR3 sequence: CASSEVKYGYTF. The DNA of the CDR3 is TGTGCCAGCAGTGAAGTTAAATATGGCTACACCTTC.